This T cell receptor (beta chain) was captured by sequencing in a study of blood T cell repertoires in COVID-19. Study-wide context: The United States, Italy and Spain provided the acute and convalescent COVID-19 samples. T cells, B-cell-depleted T cells, or PBMCs provided the cDNA or gDNA that served as material.

There are 14 residues in the CDR3. Looked up from germline, CDR1 is KGHDR and CDR2 is SFDVKD. J lost 4 bases, V lost 4 bases, and 1 base had no gene match. Original handling: Estimation of nucleated cell counts was performed using reference gene primer amplification. The repertoire was sequenced with immunoSEQ multiplex PCR; TCRdb's copy has only in-frame clones and lacks some. D and trimming were read from the DNA, whereas the V and J calls and clone size are those reported in that table. In the table there are 74,000 or so clones, 80% to 90% of which are singletons. V usage is TRBV24-1 and J usage is TRBJ2-3; 10 bases agree with TRBD2. The receptor's source is a man aged 45-65 years with acute or convalescent COVID-19. The sequenced sample consisted of peripheral blood. CDR3 amino acids: CATSDLAGADTQYF. The CDR3 region has the DNA TGTGCCACCAGTGACCTAGCGGGAGCAGATACGCAGTATTTT.